Shown below are 11 T cell receptor beta chains from a single sample sequenced in a study of T cells after yellow fever vaccination. MiXCR, applied by TCRdb to the 5' RACE reads, yields one record per CDR3 protein. Among 550,000 to 750,000 distinct CDR3 sequences, 13% were seen once, and the ten largest hold roughly 13%. The sample in question was PBMCs, obtained on the day of the yellow fever booster vaccination. Receptor source: a young man who received the YFV17D yellow fever vaccine.

This clonotype was observed a few times. The rearrangement joins TRBV24-1 to TRBJ2-1; 7 nucleotides agree with TRBD1. CDR1 KGHDR and CDR2 SFDVKD come from the germline V gene. The ends lost 2 bases at V and 0 bases at J; junction bases unmatched: 3. This CDR3 is built from 16 residues. The CDR3: CATSDSAGGSYNEQFF. For the CDR3, the DNA is TGTGCCACCAGTGATTCGGCAGGGGGCTCCTACAATGAGCAGTTCTTC.

The gene calls are TRBV5-1 and TRBJ2-5, with 10 bases lining up with TRBD2. Germline lookup yields CDR1 SGHRS and CDR2 YFSETQ. The CDR3 consists of 16 residues. V was clipped by 4 bases and J by 3 bases; unmatched bases: 9. The chain's CDR3 is CASSPDRGLAEETQYF. For the CDR3, the DNA is TGCGCCAGCAGCCCCGACCGAGGACTAGCGGAAGAGACCCAGTACTTC.

This clonotype was counted a few times. The CDR3 DNA is TGTGCCATCAGTGGGCAGGCTGGACGGGACAATGAGCAGTTCTTC. This gives the protein CAISGQAGRDNEQFF. The V and J genes are TRBV10-3 and TRBJ2-1, with D unclear. Deletions cut 4 bases from V and 5 bases from J, with 15 bases between. CDR3 length equals 15 residues. Germline values: CDR1 ENHRY, CDR2 SYGVKD.

This clonotype has a handful of counts. CDR3 sequence (DNA): TGTGCCAGCAGCGCTGCATACAATGAGCAGTTCTTC. This sequence encodes CASSAAYNEQFF. The chain carries TRBV6-2 or TRBV6-3 and TRBJ2-1; D is uncertain. CDR3 size: 12 residues. Germline values: CDR1 MNHEY, CDR2 SVGEGT. V was pared by 6 bases and J by 4 bases, with 7 bases between.

V gene TRBV20-1 combines with J gene TRBJ1-2, with a possible D match to TRBD1 (5 bases). V lost 6 bases and J lost 4, with 12 bases in between. The CDR3 loop spans 12 amino acids. Germline CDR1 and CDR2: DFQATT and SNEGSKA (reference sequence). The DNA of the CDR3 is TGCAGTGCAAACCCGGGGGGCTATGGCTACACCTTC. Its translation is CSANPGGYGYTF.

V usage is TRBV19 and J usage is TRBJ1-1; D is unresolved. Deletions cut 3 bases from V and 5 bases from J, with 13 bases between. Germline V CDR1 and CDR2: LNHDA, SQIVND (reference sequence). The CDR3 spans 14 residues. CDR3 sequence (DNA): TGTGCCAGTAGTATTAGCCCGGCGGGGACTGAAGCTTTCTTT. It is translated as CASSISPAGTEAFF.

This clonotype appeared a few times. This chain joins TRBV7-9 and TRBJ2-3; D perhaps matches TRBD2 (5 bases). The germline gives CDR1 SEHNR, CDR2 FQNEAQ (reference sequence). V was trimmed by 8 bases and J by 4 bases, leaving 13 bases between them. This CDR3 is built from 13 residues. The CDR3 sequence: CASEEVGADTQYF. In DNA, the CDR3 is TGTGCCAGCGAGGAGGTTGGGGCAGATACGCAGTATTTT. The variable domain in full, with the rest retrieved from reference TRBV7-9 and TRBJ2-3, is DTGVSQNPRHKITKRGQNVTFRCDPISEHNRLYWYRQTLGQGPEFLTYFQNEAQLEKSRLLSDRFSAERPKGSFSTLEIQRTEQGDSAMYLCASEEVGADTQYFGPGTRLTVL.

The chain has TRBV20-1 and TRBJ2-5, with 9 bases matching TRBD2. V was clipped by 2 bases and J by 14 bases; unmatched bases: 6. Germline-derived CDR1 and CDR2 are DFQATT and SNEGSKA (reference sequence). The CDR3 has 11 residues. Here the CDR3 reads CSARLPSGNYF. In DNA, the CDR3 is TGCAGTGCTAGACTACCTAGCGGGAACTACTTC.

Ten or more counts support this clonotype. The rearrangement uses TRBV7-2 and TRBJ2-7, with TRBD2 identical over 10 bases. CDR1 SGHTA and CDR2 FQGNSA come from the germline V gene. The CDR3 sequence is 14 residues long. J lost 6 bases, V lost 4 bases, and 6 bases had no gene match. The CDR3 nucleotides are TGTGCCAGCAGCTCCCTAGCGGGAGCGGTCGAGCAGTACTTC. This encodes CASSSLAGAVEQYF. Full variable domain (rest looked up from reference TRBV7-2 and TRBJ2-7): GAGVSQSPSNKVTEKGKDVELRCDPISGHTALYWYRQSLGQGLEFLIYFQGNSAPDKSGLPSDRFSAERTGGSVSTLTIQRTQQEDSAVYLCASSSLAGAVEQYFGPGTRLTVT.

This clonotype was observed a handful of times. CDR3 in DNA: TGTGCCAGCAGCGTAGGAAATAGCGGGGGGGTTTCCAAAAACATTCAGTACTTC. Translated: CASSVGNSGGVSKNIQYF. This sequence joins TRBV9 and TRBJ2-4; 11 bases are a match to TRBD2. Trimming took 0 bases from V and 2 from J; bases not matched to a gene: 7. Germline-derived CDR1 and CDR2 are SGDLS and YYNGEE. This CDR3 comprises 18 residues.

This clonotype has only a few counts. The rearrangement uses TRBV12-3 or TRBV12-4 and TRBJ1-5; 7 bases are a match to TRBD1. V was pared by 5 bases and J by 3 bases, with 7 bases of the junction left unmatched. This CDR3 comprises 15 residues. The chain's CDR3 is CASSINRGDNQPQHF. The DNA for the CDR3 is TGTGCCAGCAGTATAAACAGGGGCGACAATCAGCCCCAGCATTTT.